This entry concerns a single T cell receptor beta chain. Method: immunoSEQ multiplex PCR; TCRdb's copy keeps in-frame clones and lacks some. The sample shows some 100,000 clones, approximately 94% of them seen only once. This entry is derived from a study of T cell changes during pregnancy in multiple sclerosis. Germline V gene sequence: CDR1 SGHNT, CDR2 YYREEE (reference sequence). V lost 0 bases and J lost 4; bases outside the gene matches: 3. This CDR3 is built from 14 residues. This specimen was peripheral blood, taken in the second trimester of pregnancy. This chain links TRBV5-4 with TRBJ2-7, with TRBD1 identical over 8 bases. The TCR sequence derives from a female donor with multiple sclerosis, enrolled in a pregnancy study. CDR3 coding DNA: TGTGCCAGCAGCTTGGACAGGGGGGAGTACGAGCAGTACTTC. It encodes CASSLDRGEYEQYF. Variable domain in full (rest from reference TRBV5-4 and TRBJ2-7): ETGVTQSPTHLIKTRGQQVTLRCSSQSGHNTVSWYQQALGQGPQFIFQYYREEENGRGNFPPRFSGLQFPNYSSELNVNALELDDSALYLCASSLDRGEYEQYFGPGTRLTVT.